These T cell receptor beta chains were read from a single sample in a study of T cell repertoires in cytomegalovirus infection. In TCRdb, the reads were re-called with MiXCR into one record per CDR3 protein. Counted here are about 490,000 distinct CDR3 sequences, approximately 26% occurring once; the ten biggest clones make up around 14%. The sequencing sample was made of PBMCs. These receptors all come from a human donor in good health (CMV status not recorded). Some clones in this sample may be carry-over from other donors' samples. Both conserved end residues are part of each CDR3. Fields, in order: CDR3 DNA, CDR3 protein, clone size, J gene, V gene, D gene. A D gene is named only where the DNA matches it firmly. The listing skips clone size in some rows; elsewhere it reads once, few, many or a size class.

TGCGCCAGCAGCCACCCCACGATGGGGCAGAACACCGGGGAGCTGTTTTTT	CASSHPTMGQNTGELFF	NA	TRBJ2-2	TRBV4-3	NA
TGTGCCAGCACCGAATCCCGGACTAGCGTGAGCGGGGAGCTGTTTTTT	CASTESRTSVSGELFF	few	TRBJ2-2	TRBV7-9	TRBD2
TGTGCCAGCAGCCCATCGACAGGGGGTAACTATGGCTACACCTTC	CASSPSTGGNYGYTF	many	TRBJ1-2	TRBV27	TRBD1
TGCAGCGGGGGACTAGCGGGACAACGCGAGCAGTACTTC	CSGGLAGQREQYF	few	TRBJ2-7	TRBV29-1	TRBD2
TGTGCCAGCAGCTTTAATGCAGGGATTCAGCCCCAGCATTTT	CASSFNAGIQPQHF	few	TRBJ1-5	TRBV7-2	NA
TGTGCCAGTACTCTTGACAGGGGAAGGAATGAAAAACTGTTTTTT	CASTLDRGRNEKLFF	NA	TRBJ1-4	TRBV19	TRBD1
TGTGCCAGCGGGGACAGGATGAATGGAAACACCATATATTTT	CASGDRMNGNTIYF	few	TRBJ1-3	TRBV19	TRBD1
TGCAGTGCTAAGACTAGCTTCTCCTACAATGAGCAGTTCTTC	CSAKTSFSYNEQFF	NA	TRBJ2-1	TRBV20-1	TRBD2
TGTGCCAGCAGCGGAAGCGGGACAGGGAGGAACGAGCAGTACTTC	CASSGSGTGRNEQYF	NA	TRBJ2-7	TRBV9	TRBD1
TGTGCCAGCAGCTTAGGACTAGCGGGAGGGCAAGAGACCCAGTACTTC	CASSLGLAGGQETQYF	many	TRBJ2-5	TRBV7-2	TRBD2
TGTGCCAGCACCAAGCCTCTACAGTGGAACACTGAAGCTTTCTTT	CASTKPLQWNTEAFF	NA	TRBJ1-1	TRBV7-4	NA
TGTGCCAGCAGCTTAGACCCGCGCCCCCGAGACGAGCAGTTCTTC	CASSLDPRPRDEQFF	NA	TRBJ2-1	TRBV11-2	NA
TGTGCCAGCAGCTCCCGCCCGGGGGAGCTGTTTTTT	CASSSRPGELFF	NA	TRBJ2-2	TRBV7-6	NA
TGTGCCAGCAGTTTCGGTCACACCATATATTTT	CASSFGHTIYF	many	TRBJ1-3	TRBV28	NA
TGTGCCAGTAGCATCAGCGGGACGAGTTCCTACAATGAGCAGTTCTTC	CASSISGTSSYNEQFF	NA	TRBJ2-1	TRBV19	TRBD2
TGTGCCAGCCCGACAGGGAGGGGTGAAGCTTTCTTT	CASPTGRGEAFF	NA	TRBJ1-1	TRBV2	TRBD1
TGTGCCAGCAGTCCGGCAGGGACCTCGAACACTGAAGCTTTCTTT	CASSPAGTSNTEAFF	many	TRBJ1-1	TRBV12-3/TRBV12-4	NA
TGTGCCAGCACTCCGCTGACAGGGGAAGAAAAACTGTTTTTT	CASTPLTGEEKLFF	few	TRBJ1-4	TRBV12-3/TRBV12-4	TRBD1
TGCGCCAGCAGCCAAGACTTGGGGACAGGGGCAGCGGGAGAGACCCAGTACTTC	CASSQDLGTGAAGETQYF	NA	TRBJ2-5	TRBV4-3	TRBD1
TGTGCCAGCAGTTCCCCCGGGAGTAGCGGGAGTACCGAGCAGTACTTC	CASSSPGSSGSTEQYF	many	TRBJ2-7	TRBV7-2	TRBD2
TGTGCCAGCAGCTTAGCGTCCCGGGACAGGGCACGGCAGCCCCAGCATTTT	CASSLASRDRARQPQHF	many	TRBJ1-5	TRBV7-8	TRBD1
TGTGCCATCAGTGGTTCGGCTAATGAAAAACTGTTTTTT	CAISGSANEKLFF	NA	TRBJ1-4	TRBV10-3	NA
TGTGCCAGCAGCACCTGGGACAGTGGAAATGAGCAGTTCTTC	CASSTWDSGNEQFF	few	TRBJ2-1	TRBV7-6	TRBD1
TGTGCCAGCAGCCCTCGGGTAGCGGGAGCGCACGAGCAGTACTTC	CASSPRVAGAHEQYF	NA	TRBJ2-7	TRBV3-1	TRBD2
TGTGCCAGCAGCCAACGCCTAGGACTAGCGGGAGGGGTAAACTACAATGAGCAGTTCTTC	CASSQRLGLAGGVNYNEQFF	NA	TRBJ2-1	TRBV4-2	TRBD2
TGTGCCAGCAGTCCTCAGGGGGGTTGGACTGAAGCTTTCTTT	CASSPQGGWTEAFF	few	TRBJ1-1	TRBV28	TRBD1
TGTGCCAGCAGCTTACCCCCAGGAGGAGGGCCGGTAAAGTTCTTC	CASSLPPGGGPVKFF	few	TRBJ2-1	TRBV7-2	NA
TGTGCCAGTAGTGTGACGAGGGCGCGGGGCTACACCTTC	CASSVTRARGYTF	few	TRBJ1-2	TRBV19	NA
TGTGCTAGTGGTACAGACGCCGCAGATACGCAGTATTTT	CASGTDAADTQYF	many	TRBJ2-3	TRBV12-5	NA
TGTGCCAGCAGTTACGAGTCAGGGTTTGGTACCGGGGAGCTGTTTTTT	CASSYESGFGTGELFF	few	TRBJ2-2	TRBV6-5	NA
TGCGCCAGCAGCTTAGGGACAGCCACCTGGAACACTGAAGCTTTCTTT	CASSLGTATWNTEAFF	NA	TRBJ1-1	TRBV5-1	TRBD1
TGTGCCAGCAGCTCGATAACTCTTAGCGGGAGGGGTTACAATGAGCAGTTCTTC	CASSSITLSGRGYNEQFF	many	TRBJ2-1	TRBV7-3	TRBD2
TGTGCCAGCAGAAGGACTAGCGTAGACTCCAGTGAGCAGTTCTTC	CASRRTSVDSSEQFF	few	TRBJ2-1	TRBV7-6	TRBD2
TGTGCCAGCTGCCGACAACATAGCAATCAGCCCCAGCATTTT	CASCRQHSNQPQHF	few	TRBJ1-5	TRBV19	NA
TGTGCCAGCAGCCCGGGCATTACACCCTCTGGAAACACCATATATTTT	CASSPGITPSGNTIYF	few	TRBJ1-3	TRBV7-9	NA
TGTGCCAGCAGCTTACGTCCCGCGAACACCGGGGAGCTGTTTTTT	CASSLRPANTGELFF	many	TRBJ2-2	TRBV7-3	NA
TGTGCCAGCAGCTGGGGACTAGCGGGAGGGTCCAATACGCAGTATTTT	CASSWGLAGGSNTQYF	many	TRBJ2-3	TRBV7-3	TRBD2
TGTGCCAGCAGCCGCCCATCTGGACAGGGGGCCTCGAGCGGGGAGCTGTTTTTT	CASSRPSGQGASSGELFF	few	TRBJ2-2	TRBV6-5	TRBD1
TGTGCCAGCAGCTTTGGCACTAGCGGGAGTAAGGAGACCCAGTACTTC	CASSFGTSGSKETQYF	NA	TRBJ2-5	TRBV11-2	TRBD2
TGTGCCAGCAGCGTCTCTTTGGACTTGTTTACTGGCTACACCTTC	CASSVSLDLFTGYTF	NA	TRBJ1-2	TRBV9	NA
TGTGCCAGCAGCTTAGATAGCTGGCGGGCCAATGAGCAGTTCTTC	CASSLDSWRANEQFF	few	TRBJ2-1	TRBV11-2	NA
TGTGCCAGCAGCTTTCCCCCCATGAACACTGAAGCTTTCTTT	CASSFPPMNTEAFF	few	TRBJ1-1	TRBV11-2	NA
TGTGCCAGCGGTCCAAGGTCGGCCGGGGAGCTGTTTTTT	CASGPRSAGELFF	many	TRBJ2-2	TRBV7-2	NA
TGTGCCAGCAGCGACGGGCTAGCAACTAACAATGAGCAGTTCTTC	CASSDGLATNNEQFF	few	TRBJ2-1	TRBV11-2	NA
TGTGCCAGCAGGCGGGGGGTGACGAACACTGAAGCTTTCTTT	CASRRGVTNTEAFF	many	TRBJ1-1	TRBV11-2	NA
TGTGCCAGCAGACTTAGCGGTCTACAAGAGACCCAGTACTTC	CASRLSGLQETQYF	few	TRBJ2-5	TRBV7-2	NA
TGTGCCAGCAGCTGGCAAGGAGCGGGGAAAGAGACCCAGTACTTC	CASSWQGAGKETQYF	many	TRBJ2-5	TRBV7-2	TRBD2
TGCGCCAGCAGCCAGCCTCAGGGGCCCCGGAGGACTGAAGCTTTCTTT	CASSQPQGPRRTEAFF	few	TRBJ1-1	TRBV4-1	NA
TGTGCCAGCAGTGACAGGGTCAAGGGCTACACCTTC	CASSDRVKGYTF	many	TRBJ1-2	TRBV28	TRBD1
TGTGCCAGCAGCTCTGCGGGGCTAGCGGGCTTCGAGCAGTACTTC	CASSSAGLAGFEQYF	few	TRBJ2-7	TRBV7-2	TRBD2
TGTGCCAGTAGCAATCGATGGGGCTTTATCAGTGAGCAGTTCTTC	CASSNRWGFISEQFF	NA	TRBJ2-1	TRBV19	NA
TGTGCCAGCAGCCAAACTTCGACTAGCGGGATCTACGAGCAGTACTTC	CASSQTSTSGIYEQYF	few	TRBJ2-7	TRBV4-2	TRBD2
TGTGCCAGTAGTATGGACACGGAGGAGCAGTACTTC	CASSMDTEEQYF	few	TRBJ2-7	TRBV19	NA